This T cell receptor beta chain was recorded in a study of PD-1 blockade in classical Hodgkin lymphoma. Trimming at V came to 1 base and at J to 6 bases, leaving 4 bases not matched to a gene. Germline V gene sequence: CDR1 KGHSY, CDR2 FQNENV. The CDR3 totals 15 residues. All patients experienced relapse after autologous stem cell transplantation, and brentuximab vedotin exposure was variable. Some clones are missing from TCRdb's copy, which holds only in-frame ones; the method was immunoSEQ multiplex PCR. Altogether under 25,000 clones are present, around 80% being singletons, with the ten largest covering about a sixth.

This rearrangement joins TRBV16 to TRBJ2-2; 8 bases fit TRBD2. This clonotype was sampled from a human donor with classical Hodgkin lymphoma. The input for sequencing was peripheral blood mononuclear cells (PBMCs), taken before the second cycle of nivolumab. CDR3: CASSQLAGNSGELFF. The CDR3 DNA follows: TGTGCCAGCAGCCAATTAGCGGGAAACTCCGGGGAGCTGTTTTTT.